A selection of T cell receptor beta chains follows, all from one sample in a study of blood T cell repertoires in COVID-19. Some clones are missing from TCRdb's copy, which holds only in-frame ones; the method was immunoSEQ multiplex PCR. The table has about 250,000 clones, roughly 88% seen once. Sequences were obtained from peripheral blood. The receptors were gathered from a woman over 75 with COVID-19, enrolled during active disease. The CDR3 runs from the conserved cysteine through the conserved F or W. Fields, in order: clone size, V gene, D gene, J gene, CDR3 DNA, CDR3 protein. A D gene is named only where the DNA matches it firmly. Not all rows give a size; the values are once, few, many and, for expanded clones, a class.

clone size: NA
V gene: TRBV7-8
D gene: TRBD1
J gene: TRBJ2-2
CDR3 DNA: TGTGCCAGCAGCTTAGCGGGACAGGGGATACCCGGGGAGCTGTTTTTT
CDR3 protein: CASSLAGQGIPGELFF

clone size: NA
V gene: TRBV7-8
D gene: NA
J gene: TRBJ2-2
CDR3 DNA: TGTGCCAGCAGCTTAAGACACCCGAACACCGGGGAGCTGTTTTTT
CDR3 protein: CASSLRHPNTGELFF

clone size: NA
V gene: TRBV6-5
D gene: TRBD1
J gene: TRBJ1-1
CDR3 DNA: TGTGCCAGCAGATTACAGGGGGTGGTCGGCACTGAAGCTTTCTTT
CDR3 protein: CASRLQGVVGTEAFF

clone size: few
V gene: TRBV2
D gene: TRBD2
J gene: TRBJ2-7
CDR3 DNA: TGTGCCAGCAGTGTACGAGGGAGGGGTCACGAGCAGTACTTC
CDR3 protein: CASSVRGRGHEQYF

clone size: NA
V gene: TRBV28
D gene: NA
J gene: TRBJ1-3
CDR3 DNA: TGTGCCAGCAGATCCTCGGACACCTCTGGAAACACCATATATTTT
CDR3 protein: CASRSSDTSGNTIYF

clone size: NA
V gene: TRBV7-9
D gene: TRBD1
J gene: TRBJ1-4
CDR3 DNA: TGTGCCAGCAGCTTAGACGTAGGGCAGGGGGCTGAAAAACTGTTTTTT
CDR3 protein: CASSLDVGQGAEKLFF

clone size: NA
V gene: TRBV11-2
D gene: TRBD1
J gene: TRBJ1-1
CDR3 DNA: TGTGCCAGCAGCTTTGGACAGGGGACTATGAACACTGAAGCTTTCTTT
CDR3 protein: CASSFGQGTMNTEAFF

clone size: once
V gene: TRBV27
D gene: TRBD1
J gene: TRBJ1-6
CDR3 DNA: TGTGCCAGCAGTTTACTTCCGGACAGGGGCAGTTCACCCCTCCACTTT
CDR3 protein: CASSLLPDRGSSPLHF

clone size: few
V gene: TRBV18
D gene: NA
J gene: TRBJ2-5
CDR3 DNA: TGTGCCAGCTCACCACAGGAAGGAGTCCAAGAGACCCAGTACTTC
CDR3 protein: CASSPQEGVQETQYF

clone size: NA
V gene: TRBV18
D gene: TRBD1
J gene: TRBJ1-2
CDR3 DNA: TGTGCCAGCTCCCCAAGCTCGACAGGGCACGGCTACACCTTC
CDR3 protein: CASSPSSTGHGYTF

clone size: NA
V gene: TRBV24-1
D gene: TRBD1
J gene: TRBJ2-5
CDR3 DNA: TGTGCCACCAGTGATCCGGGACAGGGGGAGGTGACCCAGTACTTC
CDR3 protein: CATSDPGQGEVTQYF

clone size: NA
V gene: TRBV25-1
D gene: TRBD2
J gene: TRBJ2-3
CDR3 DNA: TGTGCCAGCAGGGGAGAGAGACTAGCAACAGATACGCAGTATTTT
CDR3 protein: CASRGERLATDTQYF

clone size: NA
V gene: TRBV28
D gene: NA
J gene: TRBJ1-5
CDR3 DNA: TGTGCCAGCAGTTTTCGGGGGGCGGGGAATAGCAATCAGCCCCAGCATTTT
CDR3 protein: CASSFRGAGNSNQPQHF

clone size: NA
V gene: TRBV11-2
D gene: NA
J gene: TRBJ1-1
CDR3 DNA: TGTGCCAGCAGCTTGGTCGCAGGGAACACTGAAGCTTTCTTT
CDR3 protein: CASSLVAGNTEAFF

clone size: once
V gene: TRBV5-8
D gene: TRBD1
J gene: TRBJ1-2
CDR3 DNA: TGTGCCAGCAGGAACCGGGACAGGGTCTTTGGCTACACCTTC
CDR3 protein: CASRNRDRVFGYTF

clone size: NA
V gene: TRBV9
D gene: NA
J gene: TRBJ1-1
CDR3 DNA: TGTGCCAGCAGCGTAGGAGGAGGGGCCGCCAACCTCATGAACACTGAAGCTTTCTTT
CDR3 protein: CASSVGGGAANLMNTEAFF

clone size: NA
V gene: TRBV7-2
D gene: TRBD2
J gene: TRBJ2-1
CDR3 DNA: TGTGCCAGCAGCCATACTAGCGGGAGCTACAATGAGCAGTTCTTC
CDR3 protein: CASSHTSGSYNEQFF

clone size: NA
V gene: TRBV28
D gene: TRBD1
J gene: TRBJ1-2
CDR3 DNA: TGTGCCAGCATGTGGACTGGGACAGGGTCCCTCTATGGCTACACCTTC
CDR3 protein: CASMWTGTGSLYGYTF

clone size: NA
V gene: TRBV19
D gene: TRBD1
J gene: TRBJ1-1
CDR3 DNA: TGTGCCAGTAGTATCACAGGGGTTGGGAACACTGAAGCTTTCTTT
CDR3 protein: CASSITGVGNTEAFF

clone size: many
V gene: TRBV6-6
D gene: TRBD1
J gene: TRBJ2-7
CDR3 DNA: TGTGCCAGCAGTTACTGGCAGGGGGCCTACGAGCAGTACTTC
CDR3 protein: CASSYWQGAYEQYF

clone size: NA
V gene: TRBV28
D gene: TRBD2
J gene: TRBJ2-7
CDR3 DNA: TGTGCCAGCAGTTTCACATTAGCGGGGCTGAACTACGAGCAGTACTTC
CDR3 protein: CASSFTLAGLNYEQYF

clone size: NA
V gene: TRBV4-2
D gene: NA
J gene: TRBJ1-6
CDR3 DNA: TGTGCCAGCAGCCAAGAATCGAGCACCGCCAATTCACCCCTCCACTTT
CDR3 protein: CASSQESSTANSPLHF

clone size: NA
V gene: TRBV19
D gene: NA
J gene: TRBJ2-2
CDR3 DNA: TGTGCCAGTAGTACTCCAGGGTGGACCGGGGAGCTGTTTTTT
CDR3 protein: CASSTPGWTGELFF

clone size: NA
V gene: TRBV28
D gene: TRBD2
J gene: TRBJ2-1
CDR3 DNA: TGTGCCAGCAGACCAACACGGGGGGGGCCCGGTGAGCAGTTCTTC
CDR3 protein: CASRPTRGGPGEQFF

clone size: NA
V gene: TRBV6-1
D gene: TRBD2
J gene: TRBJ2-4
CDR3 DNA: TGTGCCAGCAGTGACGTAGCGGGGGGGCGGTATAACATTCAGTACTTC
CDR3 protein: CASSDVAGGRYNIQYF

clone size: NA
V gene: TRBV5-1
D gene: NA
J gene: TRBJ2-2
CDR3 DNA: TGCGCCAGCAGCTTGTACGGCACCGGGGAGCTGTTTTTT
CDR3 protein: CASSLYGTGELFF

clone size: NA
V gene: TRBV6-1
D gene: TRBD1
J gene: TRBJ1-1
CDR3 DNA: TGTGCCAGCAGTGCCGGGACAGGGCGAGGCTCGGGCACTGAAGCTTTCTTT
CDR3 protein: CASSAGTGRGSGTEAFF

clone size: NA
V gene: TRBV28
D gene: NA
J gene: TRBJ1-2
CDR3 DNA: TGTGCCAGCAGTTCAACCAGGGCCAACGGCTACACCTTC
CDR3 protein: CASSSTRANGYTF

clone size: NA
V gene: TRBV7-2
D gene: TRBD2
J gene: TRBJ2-5
CDR3 DNA: TGTGCCAGCGCTCTTGGGGGGGTGCAAGAGACCCAGTACTTC
CDR3 protein: CASALGGVQETQYF

clone size: NA
V gene: TRBV5-5
D gene: NA
J gene: TRBJ2-7
CDR3 DNA: TGTGCCAGCAGCTTCGGCCTTGGGCTGAACTACGAGCAGTACTTC
CDR3 protein: CASSFGLGLNYEQYF

clone size: NA
V gene: TRBV7-6
D gene: NA
J gene: TRBJ2-3
CDR3 DNA: TGTGCCAGCAGCTATAGGACAGACCCGTCAGATACGCAGTATTTT
CDR3 protein: CASSYRTDPSDTQYF

clone size: NA
V gene: TRBV5-4
D gene: TRBD2
J gene: TRBJ2-2
CDR3 DNA: TGTGCCAGCAGCCCCTTAGCGGGGGGGCAAACCGGGGAGCTGTTTTTT
CDR3 protein: CASSPLAGGQTGELFF

clone size: NA
V gene: TRBV30
D gene: TRBD2
J gene: TRBJ2-1
CDR3 DNA: TGTGCCTGCGAGGGACTAAGCTACAATGAGCAGTTCTTC
CDR3 protein: CACEGLSYNEQFF

clone size: NA
V gene: TRBV27
D gene: NA
J gene: TRBJ2-7
CDR3 DNA: TGTGCCAGCAGTCGTACAGTTGATCCCGTGGGGCAGTACTTC
CDR3 protein: CASSRTVDPVGQYF

clone size: NA
V gene: TRBV25-1
D gene: NA
J gene: TRBJ2-3
CDR3 DNA: TGTGCCAGCAGTGCAACAGATACGCAGTATTTT
CDR3 protein: CASSATDTQYF

clone size: NA
V gene: TRBV28
D gene: NA
J gene: TRBJ1-6
CDR3 DNA: TGTGCCAGCAGTTTCGGACAGACCTATGGTTCACCCCTCCACTTT
CDR3 protein: CASSFGQTYGSPLHF

clone size: NA
V gene: TRBV28
D gene: NA
J gene: TRBJ2-2
CDR3 DNA: TGTGCCAGCAGGAAAGGACAGCTCGACACCGGGGAGCTGTTTTTT
CDR3 protein: CASRKGQLDTGELFF

clone size: NA
V gene: TRBV5-1
D gene: NA
J gene: TRBJ2-3
CDR3 DNA: TGCGCCAGCAGCTTGGCGGCGGCGGCCCGGAACCCTGGGGATACGCAGTATTTT
CDR3 protein: CASSLAAAARNPGDTQYF

clone size: NA
V gene: TRBV2
D gene: NA
J gene: TRBJ1-2
CDR3 DNA: TGTGCCAGCAGCGGGGGGGTATACTATGGCTACACCTTC
CDR3 protein: CASSGGVYYGYTF

clone size: NA
V gene: TRBV24-1
D gene: TRBD1
J gene: TRBJ1-2
CDR3 DNA: TGTGCCACCAGTGATAGTACAGGGGCCGCGGTAGGCTACACCTTC
CDR3 protein: CATSDSTGAAVGYTF

clone size: NA
V gene: TRBV28
D gene: TRBD1
J gene: TRBJ1-1
CDR3 DNA: TGTGCCAGCAATGTCTTTCTTATCGACAGGGGTTTCGCTGAAGCTTTCTTT
CDR3 protein: CASNVFLIDRGFAEAFF

clone size: once
V gene: TRBV11-2
D gene: TRBD1
J gene: TRBJ1-5
CDR3 DNA: TGTGCCAGCAGCTCACAGGGGGATCAGCCCCAGCATTTT
CDR3 protein: CASSSQGDQPQHF

clone size: NA
V gene: TRBV18
D gene: NA
J gene: TRBJ1-2
CDR3 DNA: TGTGCCAGCTCACCACAACGGTCAAATGGCTACACCTTC
CDR3 protein: CASSPQRSNGYTF

clone size: NA
V gene: TRBV5-1
D gene: NA
J gene: TRBJ1-5
CDR3 DNA: TGCGCCAGCAGCTTGAGTCCCACGGAGCAGCCCCAGCATTTT
CDR3 protein: CASSLSPTEQPQHF

clone size: NA
V gene: TRBV15
D gene: NA
J gene: TRBJ1-5
CDR3 DNA: TGTGCCACCAGCGGTCGGGACATCCTTGTGCAGCCCCAGCATTTT
CDR3 protein: CATSGRDILVQPQHF

clone size: few
V gene: TRBV5-8
D gene: TRBD1
J gene: TRBJ1-2
CDR3 DNA: TGTGCCAGCAGCTTGAATTGGGGGACAGCCCTTAACTATGGCTACACCTTC
CDR3 protein: CASSLNWGTALNYGYTF

clone size: NA
V gene: TRBV6-6
D gene: NA
J gene: TRBJ2-3
CDR3 DNA: TGTGCCAGCAGTCCCGGGACTCATGCTACAGATACGCAGTATTTT
CDR3 protein: CASSPGTHATDTQYF

clone size: NA
V gene: TRBV6-5
D gene: NA
J gene: TRBJ1-2
CDR3 DNA: TGTGCCAGCAGTACCAGGGGAGGCTACACCTTC
CDR3 protein: CASSTRGGYTF

clone size: once
V gene: TRBV28
D gene: TRBD1
J gene: TRBJ1-4
CDR3 DNA: TGTGCCAGCAGTTTATCGAACAGGGGAGTGAGGGAAAAACTGTTTTTT
CDR3 protein: CASSLSNRGVREKLFF

clone size: NA
V gene: TRBV28
D gene: TRBD1
J gene: TRBJ2-1
CDR3 DNA: TGTGCCAGCAGCCGCCGGGACAGCATTTACAATGAGCAGTTCTTC
CDR3 protein: CASSRRDSIYNEQFF

clone size: NA
V gene: TRBV18
D gene: NA
J gene: TRBJ1-5
CDR3 DNA: TGTGCCAGCTCACCACCTCCCGGGTCAGCTCAGCCCCAGCATTTT
CDR3 protein: CASSPPPGSAQPQHF

clone size: NA
V gene: TRBV4-2
D gene: TRBD1
J gene: TRBJ2-6
CDR3 DNA: TGTGCCAGCAGCCAAGCGGGACAGGTAACCTCTGGGGCCAACGTCCTGACTTTC
CDR3 protein: CASSQAGQVTSGANVLTF

clone size: NA
V gene: TRBV2
D gene: NA
J gene: TRBJ1-1
CDR3 DNA: TGTGCCAGCAGGGAAGGGTACAGTACCGCTGGGGCTTTCTTT
CDR3 protein: CASREGYSTAGAFF

clone size: NA
V gene: TRBV2
D gene: TRBD1
J gene: TRBJ1-2
CDR3 DNA: TGTGCCAGCAGTGGCCAGGGACAGGGGAGGAATGGCTACACCTTC
CDR3 protein: CASSGQGQGRNGYTF

clone size: NA
V gene: TRBV12-3/TRBV12-4
D gene: NA
J gene: TRBJ2-3
CDR3 DNA: TGTGCCAGCAGCAGGCCCGGCACAGATACGCAGTATTTT
CDR3 protein: CASSRPGTDTQYF

clone size: NA
V gene: TRBV7-9
D gene: TRBD2
J gene: TRBJ2-3
CDR3 DNA: TGTGCCAGCAGCCTCAGGGCGGGGGGGACCCCCGGAGATACGCAGTATTTT
CDR3 protein: CASSLRAGGTPGDTQYF

clone size: NA
V gene: TRBV6-5
D gene: TRBD1
J gene: TRBJ1-3
CDR3 DNA: TGTGCCAGCAGTTTCTCAACGGCAGGGGGTGGAAACACCATATATTTT
CDR3 protein: CASSFSTAGGGNTIYF

clone size: NA
V gene: TRBV5-1
D gene: TRBD1
J gene: TRBJ1-1
CDR3 DNA: TGCGCCAGCAGCTTGGGCGCCGGGACAGGGCCTTACCTGAACACTGAAGCTTTCTTT
CDR3 protein: CASSLGAGTGPYLNTEAFF

clone size: NA
V gene: TRBV11-2
D gene: TRBD2
J gene: TRBJ2-7
CDR3 DNA: TGTGCCAGCAGCACGAGGGGCGGGGGGGCCGACGAGCAGTACTTC
CDR3 protein: CASSTRGGGADEQYF

clone size: NA
V gene: TRBV3-1/TRBV3-2
D gene: NA
J gene: TRBJ1-6
CDR3 DNA: TGTGCCAGCAGCCTGGGAGCGAGCTCCTATAATTCACCCCTCCACTTT
CDR3 protein: CASSLGASSYNSPLHF